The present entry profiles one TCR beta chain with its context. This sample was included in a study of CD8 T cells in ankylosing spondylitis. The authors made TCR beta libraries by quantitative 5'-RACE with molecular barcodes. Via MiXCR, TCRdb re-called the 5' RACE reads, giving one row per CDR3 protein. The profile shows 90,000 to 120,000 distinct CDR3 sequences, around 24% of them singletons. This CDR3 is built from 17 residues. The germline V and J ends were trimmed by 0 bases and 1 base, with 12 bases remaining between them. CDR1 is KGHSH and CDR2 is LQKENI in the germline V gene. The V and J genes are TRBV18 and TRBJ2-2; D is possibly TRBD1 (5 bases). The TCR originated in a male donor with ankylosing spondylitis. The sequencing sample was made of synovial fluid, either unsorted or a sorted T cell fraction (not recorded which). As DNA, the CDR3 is TGTGCCAGCTCACCACCGGGGCAGGGCCTGAACACCGGGGAGCTGTTTTTT. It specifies CASSPPGQGLNTGELFF.